The entry below gives a single T cell receptor beta chain sequence along with its context. The antigen remains unidentified. Germline-derived CDR1 and CDR2 are WNHNN and SYGVQD (reference sequence). Unmatched junction bases numbered 5, after V lost 8 bases and J lost 5 bases. The CDR3 consists of 13 residues. Researchers ran the PCR with 60 Vbeta and 13 Jbeta primers. Measured with immunoSEQ multiplex PCR; TCRdb has only the in-frame clones, and not every one. The table records about 97,000 clones, roughly 83% of them present only once. This sample is drawn from a study of cytomegalovirus exposure and HLA in healthy donors. The study, taken as a whole, reports: A link between a missense DCLRE1C variant and TCR beta V- and J-gene trimming emerged from a later analysis. Later findings reportedly placed an Asian-associated ancestry cluster below the approximately 670-donor mean for N-insertions. Earlier results showed most TCR beta V segments being productive about 87% or about 30% of the time.

The rearrangement uses TRBV10-1 and TRBJ2-3; TRBD1 agrees at 9 bases. This clonotype was obtained from a male donor in good health and CMV-seropositive. The sample consisted of PBMCs. For the CDR3, the DNA is TGCGCCAGCGAGGGACAGGGTATAGATACGCAGTATTTT. It is translated as CASEGQGIDTQYF.